This record covers a single T cell receptor beta chain. What it binds is unknown. These data originate in a study of T cell responses to AZD1222 COVID-19 vaccine. Generated by immunoSEQ multiplex PCR, the TCRdb table keeps only in-frame clones and is missing some. Of roughly 100,000 clones in the sample, roughly 87% were seen once. Study results and caveats: Repertoires were obtained solely post-peak T cell response. Spike-specific TCR breadth and depth grew following two AZD1222 doses.

Sequenced material: peripheral blood, taken on day 0 of AZD1222 vaccination. The source is an adult in good health.

CDR3 in DNA: TGCAGTGCTAGTAGGCCGGGTAGGGTGGTAGCTGAAGCTTTCTTT. Residues: CSASRPGRVVAEAFF. The V call is TRBV20-1, the J call TRBJ1-1; D remains unclear. The germline gives CDR1 DFQATT, CDR2 SNEGSKA (reference sequence). This CDR3 contains 15 residues. V dropped 3 bases and J dropped 6 bases, with 20 bases sitting between them.